The clone carrying this TCR beta chain was picked up one time. The antigen remains undetermined. The sample is drawn from a study of cytomegalovirus exposure and HLA in healthy donors. The V gene's germline CDR1 is LGHNT and CDR2 FRNRAP. V was shortened by 1 base and J by 5 bases, with 12 bases between the two germline ends. This CDR3 spans 14 amino acids. PCR primers comprised 60 Vbeta and 13 Jbeta primers. This table comes from immunoSEQ multiplex PCR, and its TCRdb copy is limited to in-frame clones, with some not included. The repertoire includes about 100,000 clones, around three quarters of them detected once, and 3% to 4.5% sits in the top ten. Study-wide findings and caveats: In an earlier analysis, most TCR beta V segments were productive about 87% or about 30% of the time.

The specimen was PBMCs. This clonotype originated in a woman aged 45 to 65 in good health and CMV-seropositive. The rearrangement joins TRBV12-5 to TRBJ2-7; tentatively, D is TRBD1 (6 bases). In DNA, the CDR3 is TGTGCTAGTGGTTTGGCGTCAGGGGTTAACGAGCAGTACTTC. Its translation is CASGLASGVNEQYF.